This entry is about one T cell receptor (beta chain). Its specificity is unknown. RNA was extracted from bulk tissue without any cell sorting. The entry originates in a study of tumor and adjacent non-tumor tissue in lung cancer. Study conclusions and caveats: Tumor repertoires had a smaller top 100 clone share than normal lung.

TCRbeta libraries were built with three rounds of nested PCR, modified from ARM-PCR. TCRdb re-called the multiplex PCR reads with MiXCR, one entry per CDR3 protein. The table has about 82,000 distinct CDR3 sequences, under 80% seen once. Deletions cut 9 bases from V and 7 bases from J, with 24 bases between. The CDR3 loop spans 16 amino acids. CDR1 is MNHEY and CDR2 is SVGEGT in the germline V gene. The sequenced material came from lung tumor tissue. The rearrangement links TRBV6-2 or TRBV6-3 to TRBJ2-2; D may be TRBD1 or TRBD2 (5 bases each). The sequence derives from a woman between 45 and 60 years old with non-small cell lung cancer. CDR3 loop: CASSRLGHRLIGELFF. DNA for the CDR3: TGTGCCAGTAGTCGCCTTGGACACAGACTAATCGGGGAGCTGTTTTTT.